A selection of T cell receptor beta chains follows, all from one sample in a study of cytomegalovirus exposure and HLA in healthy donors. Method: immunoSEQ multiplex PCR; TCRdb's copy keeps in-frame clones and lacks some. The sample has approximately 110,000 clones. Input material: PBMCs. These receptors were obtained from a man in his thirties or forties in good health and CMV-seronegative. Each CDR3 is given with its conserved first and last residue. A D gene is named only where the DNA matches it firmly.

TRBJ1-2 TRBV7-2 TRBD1 TGTGCCAGCAGCTTAGACGGACAGGGCGTAAGGGGCTACACCTTC CASSLDGQGVRGYTF
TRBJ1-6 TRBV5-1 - TGCGCCAGCAGCCCAACCCATCCGAGCTCCTATAATTCACCCCTCCACTTT CASSPTHPSSYNSPLHF
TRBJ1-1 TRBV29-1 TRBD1 TGCAGCGTGGCGACAGGGTGGGACACTGAAGCTTTCTTT CSVATGWDTEAFF
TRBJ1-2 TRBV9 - TGTGCCAGCGACGGGGGGGTCTATGGCTACACCTTC CASDGGVYGYTF
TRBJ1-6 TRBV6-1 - TGTGCCAGCAGTGAAACGGGGGGCTATAATTCACCCCTCCACTTT CASSETGGYNSPLHF
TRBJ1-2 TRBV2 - TGTGCCAGCAGTGTGAGGACAACAAGGGATGGCTACACCTTC CASSVRTTRDGYTF
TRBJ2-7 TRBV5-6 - TGTGCCAGCAGCTTATTCGTTAGTAGCGGTACCTACGAGCAGTACTTC CASSLFVSSGTYEQYF
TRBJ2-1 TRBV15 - TGTGCCACCAGCAGAGCTAGTGTCAATGAGCAGTTCTTC CATSRASVNEQFF
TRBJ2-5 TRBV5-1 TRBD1 TGCGCCAGCAGCTTGGCCACAGGGGGAGAGACCCAGTACTTC CASSLATGGETQYF
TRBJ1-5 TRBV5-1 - TGCGCCAGCAGCCCAACGGCGGGCAGCAATCAGCCCCAGCATTTT CASSPTAGSNQPQHF
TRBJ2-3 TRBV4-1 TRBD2 TGCGCCAGCAGCGAGACTAGCGGGGCGATTACTAGCACAGATACGCAGTATTTT CASSETSGAITSTDTQYF
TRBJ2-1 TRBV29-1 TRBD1 TGCAGCGGATCCGGGACAGGGGGCAATGAGCAGTTCTTC CSGSGTGGNEQFF
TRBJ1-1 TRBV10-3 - TGTGCCATCAGTGAAGAAGCAGGCAAGAACACTGAAGCTTTCTTT CAISEEAGKNTEAFF
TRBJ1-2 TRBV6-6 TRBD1 TGTGCCAGCAGGATCCGGGACAGCCCTACGCGCGATGGCTACACCTTC CASRIRDSPTRDGYTF
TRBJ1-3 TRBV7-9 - TGTGCCAGCAGCTCAGCGCAGGGTAACGCTGGAAACACCATATATTTT CASSSAQGNAGNTIYF
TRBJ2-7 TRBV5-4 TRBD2 TGTGCCAGCAGCCAGGCGTGGTCCAGCGGGAGGCAGTATCGCGAGCAGTACTTC CASSQAWSSGRQYREQYF
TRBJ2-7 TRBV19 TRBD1 TGTGCCAGTAGTACATCGGGACAGAAATCCTACGAGCAGTACTTC CASSTSGQKSYEQYF
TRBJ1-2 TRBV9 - TGTGCCAGCAGCGACAAATTAGGGACTACGGGGGATGGCTACACCTTC CASSDKLGTTGDGYTF
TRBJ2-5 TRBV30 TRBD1 TGTGCCTGGAGTAGGACAGGGCGGGAGACCCAGTACTTC CAWSRTGRETQYF
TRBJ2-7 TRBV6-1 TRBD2 TGTGCCAGCAGGCGGGAGGCTATCTACGAGCAGTACTTC CASRREAIYEQYF
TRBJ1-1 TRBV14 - TGTGCCAGCAGTCGGATCCCGGGGACTGAAGCTTTCTTT CASSRIPGTEAFF
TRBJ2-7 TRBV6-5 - TGTGCCAGCAGTTATGGACAGACACAGTTAGACGAGCAGTACTTC CASSYGQTQLDEQYF
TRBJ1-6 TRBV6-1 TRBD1 TGTGCCAGCAGTACGACAGGGTCCGTTTCACCCCTCCACTTT CASSTTGSVSPLHF
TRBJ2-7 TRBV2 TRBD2 TGTGCCAGCAGGGTTAGCGGGAGTGGCTACGAGCAGTACTTC CASRVSGSGYEQYF
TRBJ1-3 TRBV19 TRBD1 TGTGCCAGTAGTACCGACAGGGAGGCTGGAAACACCATATATTTT CASSTDREAGNTIYF
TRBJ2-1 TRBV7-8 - TGTGCCAGCAGCCCGGAGACGGGGGACAATGAGCAGTTCTTC CASSPETGDNEQFF
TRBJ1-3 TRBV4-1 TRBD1 TGCGCCAGCAGCCAGACACAGGGGGCAGCTGGAAACACCATATATTTT CASSQTQGAAGNTIYF
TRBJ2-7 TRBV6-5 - TGTGCCAGCAGTTACGCGGAGGCCTACGAGCAGTACTTC CASSYAEAYEQYF
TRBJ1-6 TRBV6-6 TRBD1 TGTGCCAGCATGGGACAGCTGAATTCACCCCTCCACTTT CASMGQLNSPLHF
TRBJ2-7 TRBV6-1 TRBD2 TGTGCCAGCAGTATCCGTCCGGGGACTAGCGACGAGCAGTACTTC CASSIRPGTSDEQYF
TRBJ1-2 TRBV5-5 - TGTGCCAGCAGCCCGACAGGTCTATCTGGCTACACCTTC CASSPTGLSGYTF
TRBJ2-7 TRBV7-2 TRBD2 TGTGCCAGCAGCCCTAGGACTAGCGGGAGCGAGCAGTACTTC CASSPRTSGSEQYF
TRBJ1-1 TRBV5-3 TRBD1 TGTGCCAGAAGTTCACACGGGACAGGGACACTGAAGGACACTGAAGCTTTCTTT CARSSHGTGTLKDTEAFF
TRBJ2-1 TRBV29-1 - TGCAGCGCCCAAAGACTAGAGAGTGAGCAGTTCTTC CSAQRLESEQFF
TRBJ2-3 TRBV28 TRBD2 TGTGCCAGCAGTTTCAGGCTAGCGGGAGTGGGTAGCACAGATACGCAGTATTTT CASSFRLAGVGSTDTQYF
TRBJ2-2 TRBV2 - TGTGCCAGCAGTGAAGGGCCGGGAGTCGGCACCGGGGAGCTGTTTTTT CASSEGPGVGTGELFF
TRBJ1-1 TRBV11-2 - TGTGCCAGCAGCTCCATCCCGAACACTGAAGCTTTCTTT CASSSIPNTEAFF
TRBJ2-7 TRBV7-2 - TGTGCCAGCAGCACCCAGGGCAGCTCCTACGAGCAGTACTTC CASSTQGSSYEQYF
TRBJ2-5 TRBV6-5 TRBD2 TGTGCCAGCAGTTTGGGACTAGCGGAGAAAGAGACCCAGTACTTC CASSLGLAEKETQYF
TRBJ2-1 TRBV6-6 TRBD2 TGTGCCACCGAAACCGGGACTAGGGGCTGGGTTGAGCAGTTCTTC CATETGTRGWVEQFF
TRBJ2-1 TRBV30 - TGTGCCTGGAGTGCAACAGGGAATGAGCAGTTCTTC CAWSATGNEQFF
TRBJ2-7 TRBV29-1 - TGCAGCGTTGAAGCAGGAAACTACGAGCAGTACTTC CSVEAGNYEQYF
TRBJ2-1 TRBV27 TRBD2 TGTGCCAGCAGTTTAGTGCCTAGCGGGGATGAGCAGTTCTTC CASSLVPSGDEQFF
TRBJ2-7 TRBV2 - TGTGCCAGCAGCCCGTGGAGAGACGGGGCCTACGAGCAGTACTTC CASSPWRDGAYEQYF
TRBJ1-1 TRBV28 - TGTGCCAGCTTGAGCCCCCTCTCTGAAGCTTTCTTT CASLSPLSEAFF
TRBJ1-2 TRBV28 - TGTGCCAGCAGACGTCCACAGGGAGGGGGTACGGGCTACACCTTC CASRRPQGGGTGYTF
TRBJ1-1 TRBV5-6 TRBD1 TGTGCCAGCAGTCTCCAGGGACAGTATAATCCGAACACTGAAGCTTTCTTT CASSLQGQYNPNTEAFF
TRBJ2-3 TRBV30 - TGTGCCTGGAGTACACAGCCTACGCAGTATTTT CAWSTQPTQYF
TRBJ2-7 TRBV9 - TGTGCCAGCAGCGTAGGAACAGGGTCGGGGTCCGAGCAGTACTTC CASSVGTGSGSEQYF
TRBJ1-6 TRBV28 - TGTGCCAGCAGCAAGCGCTCCTATAATTCACCCCTCCACTTT CASSKRSYNSPLHF
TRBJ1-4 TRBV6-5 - TGTGCCAGCAGTTACTTAGACCCGGAGAATGAAAAACTGTTTTTT CASSYLDPENEKLFF
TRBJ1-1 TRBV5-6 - TGTGCCAGCAGCCCCCTGGGAGGGAACACTGAAGCTTTCTTT CASSPLGGNTEAFF
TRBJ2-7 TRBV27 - TGTGCCAGCAGTTTATCCCTTGGGGACTTCCAACAGTACTTC CASSLSLGDFQQYF
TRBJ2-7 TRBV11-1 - TGTGCCAGCAGCTTGTTGAGAGTTAGCGAGCAGTACTTC CASSLLRVSEQYF
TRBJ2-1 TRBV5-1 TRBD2 TGCGCCAGCAGCTTCCGGACTAGCGGGAGAATAACCCTTGAGCAGTTCTTC CASSFRTSGRITLEQFF